The 10 T cell receptor beta chains given below trace back to one sample, sequenced in a study of T cells in Graves' hyperthyroidism and ophthalmopathy. RNA transcripts served as the template for amplifying TCR beta CDR3 regions. RT-PCR in the first round (using the HTBI primer set) targeted the TCR CDR3. TCRdb fed the multiplex PCR reads into MiXCR, producing one record per CDR3 protein. The repertoire holds around 420,000 distinct CDR3 sequences, with 15% to 18% as singletons. Sequencing was carried out using blood. The receptors come from a woman aged 18-29 years with Graves' hyperthyroidism.

This clonotype was counted many times. The V call is TRBV6-2 or TRBV6-3, the J call TRBJ1-2; no clear D. The CDR3 consists of 13 residues. Germline assignment: CDR1 MNHEY and CDR2 SVGEGT. Trimming removed 4 bases from V and 2 bases from J, with 8 bases in between. The CDR3 region is CASSFVGNYGYTF. The CDR3 DNA reads TGTGCCAGCAGTTTTGTTGGCAACTATGGCTACACCTTC.

The V and J genes are TRBV12-3 or TRBV12-4 and TRBJ2-7, with TRBD2 as a possible D gene (5 bases). The CDR3 spans 14 residues. V was shortened by 1 base and J by 5 bases, with 12 bases between the two germline ends. The CDR3 bases are TGTGCCAGCAGTTTAGAAGGCGGGTCCCACGAGCAGTACTTC. It translates to CASSLEGGSHEQYF.

This clonotype showed up just a few times. The V call is TRBV7-8, the J call TRBJ2-7; D possibly corresponds to TRBD2 (6 bases). Germline CDR1 SGHVS, CDR2 FQNEAQ. Trimming removed 5 bases from V and 4 bases from J, with 21 bases in between. The length of the CDR3 is 16 residues. As DNA, the CDR3 is TGTGCCAGCAGCCTCACGGTTCGGGGGAGAGGGTACGAGCAGTACTTC. Amino acid sequence: CASSLTVRGRGYEQYF. The variable domain in full, with the rest retrieved from reference TRBV7-8 and TRBJ2-7, is GAGVSQSPRYKVAKRGQDVALRCDPISGHVSLFWYQQALGQGPEFLTYFQNEAQLDKSGLPSDRFFAERPEGSVSTLKIQRTQQEDSAVYLCASSLTVRGRGYEQYFGPGTRLTVT.

This clonotype was detected many times. The chain combines TRBV29-1 with TRBJ2-5, with 12 bases identical to TRBD2. With V trimmed by 4 bases and J by 7 bases, 10 bases remained unmatched. This CDR3 is 15 amino acids long. In germline, CDR1 is SQVTM, CDR2 ANQGSEA. CDR3 amino acids: CSVALTSGRGGTQYF. The CDR3 DNA reads as TGCAGCGTTGCCCTGACTAGCGGGAGAGGGGGGACCCAGTACTTC.

The table lists this clonotype with many counts. The CDR3 sequence: CATSAGVGSNQPQHF. The CDR3 coding sequence is TGTGCCACCAGTGCCGGGGTTGGTAGCAATCAGCCCCAGCATTTT. The chain links TRBV24-1 to TRBJ1-5, with D unresolved. The V end lost 5 bases, the J end lost 0 bases, and 10 bases lay between the germline ends. This CDR3 comprises 15 residues. Germline V gene sequence: CDR1 KGHDR, CDR2 SFDVKD.

This rearrangement joins TRBV7-2 to TRBJ2-7; 9 bases are shared with TRBD2. The CDR3 totals 14 residues. Germline V gene sequence: CDR1 SGHTA, CDR2 FQGNSA. Trimming took 3 bases from V and 6 from J; bases not matched to a gene: 6. The CDR3 reads CASSFGTSFSEQYF. CDR3 DNA sequence: TGTGCCAGCAGCTTCGGGACTAGCTTCTCCGAGCAGTACTTC.

In this sample, this clonotype turned up many times. V usage is TRBV11-3 and J usage is TRBJ1-1; D uncertain. CDR1 is SGHNT, CDR2 YENEEA, per germline. V dropped 5 bases and J dropped 3 bases, with 10 bases sitting between them. The CDR3 runs 13 residues. In DNA form, the CDR3 reads TGTGCCAGCAGCCCGGGATACGACACTGAAGCTTTCTTT. It specifies CASSPGYDTEAFF.

This chain links TRBV18 with TRBJ2-7; TRBD2 is a possible D gene (6 bases). Germline V gives CDR1 KGHSH, CDR2 LQKENI. V lost 3 bases, J lost 6 bases, and 12 bases lay in between. There are 13 residues in the CDR3. As DNA, the CDR3 is TGTGCCAGCTCACCGCGCGGGGTTCGCGAGCAGTACTTC. It translates to CASSPRGVREQYF.

This chain joins TRBV9 and TRBJ2-1; either TRBD1 or TRBD2 may supply D (5 bases each). Trimming took 3 bases from V and 9 from J, leaving 16 bases between them. The CDR3 is 14 residues long. CDR1 is SGDLS and CDR2 is YYNGEE in the germline V gene. The CDR3: CASSDRGLHREQFF. CDR3 in DNA: TGTGCCAGCAGCGACCGGGGCCTACACCGTGAGCAGTTCTTC.

As to this clonotype: A clone one base away is much larger, so this may be a read error. The rearrangement joins TRBV13 to TRBJ2-7, with 10 bases fitting TRBD2. The junction had 12 bases not matched to a gene; V was cut back by 4 bases and J by 6 bases. The CDR3 spans 16 residues. Germline values: CDR1 PRHDT, CDR2 FYEKMQ (reference sequence). The CDR3 region is CASSSTFGTSAGEQYF. CDR3 coding DNA: TGTGCCAGCAGCTCCACATTCGGGACTAGCGCTGGCGAGCAGTACTTC. Full variable domain (rest looked up from reference TRBV13 and TRBJ2-7): AAGVIQSPRHLIKEKRETATLKCYPIPRHDTVYWYQQGPGQDPQFLISFYEKMQSDKGSIPDRFSAQQFSDYHSELNMSSLELGDSALYFCASSSTFGTSAGEQYFGPGTRLTVT.